Listed below are T cell receptor beta chains from one sample, sequenced in a study of cytomegalovirus exposure and HLA in healthy donors. Libraries were prepared by immunoSEQ multiplex PCR; TCRdb keeps only in-frame clonotypes and omits some of them. In the table there are approximately 140,000 clones, 85% to 90% of which are singletons. Specimen: PBMCs. These TCRs come from a woman aged 18-30 years in good health and CMV-seropositive. CDR3s leave out the opening cysteine and the closing phenylalanine or tryptophan.

v_gene: TRBV27; j_gene: TRBJ2-3; CDR3aa: ASSPIELAGITDTQY
v_gene: TRBV18; j_gene: TRBJ2-7; CDR3aa: ASSPLVLLGQGAYEQY
v_gene: TRBV27; j_gene: TRBJ2-2; CDR3aa: ASSLRGRADTGELF
v_gene: TRBV5-1; j_gene: TRBJ1-2; CDR3aa: ASSPLKGRGHGYT
v_gene: TRBV5-1; j_gene: TRBJ1-5; CDR3aa: ASSLGQGANQPQH
v_gene: TRBV9; j_gene: TRBJ2-3; CDR3aa: ASSPGTGRTDTQY
v_gene: TRBV5-1; j_gene: TRBJ2-7; CDR3aa: ASSRIPGQDYEQY
v_gene: TRBV5-4; j_gene: TRBJ2-2; CDR3aa: ASSPDTNTGELF
v_gene: TRBV5-5; j_gene: TRBJ1-4; CDR3aa: ASSLPESEKLF
v_gene: TRBV27; j_gene: TRBJ1-4; CDR3aa: ASSSVSLNEKLF
v_gene: TRBV6-5; j_gene: TRBJ2-5; CDR3aa: ASTEEDRGRETQY
v_gene: TRBV5-3; j_gene: TRBJ2-3; CDR3aa: ARSLRLSTDTQY
v_gene: TRBV27; j_gene: TRBJ2-3; CDR3aa: ASRLQGTDTQY
v_gene: TRBV9; j_gene: TRBJ1-1; CDR3aa: ASSTTGMATEAF
v_gene: TRBV19; j_gene: TRBJ2-3; CDR3aa: ASTPGGRSTDTQY
v_gene: TRBV5-6; j_gene: TRBJ2-3; CDR3aa: ASSKGQGVGRDTQY
v_gene: TRBV7-9; j_gene: TRBJ2-1; CDR3aa: ASSLESGAEQF
v_gene: TRBV14; j_gene: TRBJ1-2; CDR3aa: ASSQDLGGGYT
v_gene: TRBV25-1; j_gene: TRBJ1-1; CDR3aa: ASSEPPPGVTEAF
v_gene: TRBV5-1; j_gene: TRBJ1-2; CDR3aa: ASSLEGQGNYGYT
v_gene: TRBV7-9; j_gene: TRBJ1-1; CDR3aa: ASRRGRATEAF
v_gene: TRBV4-1; j_gene: TRBJ1-2; CDR3aa: ASQGTDLYGYT
v_gene: TRBV4-1; j_gene: TRBJ2-5; CDR3aa: ASSSTAAQETQY
v_gene: TRBV20-1; j_gene: TRBJ2-7; CDR3aa: SGASLYEQY
v_gene: TRBV6-6; j_gene: TRBJ1-2; CDR3aa: ASQDRRRDNYGYT
v_gene: TRBV28; j_gene: TRBJ2-5; CDR3aa: ASRHPGGGKSETQY
v_gene: TRBV27; j_gene: TRBJ1-2; CDR3aa: ASSKQGTAYT
v_gene: TRBV27; j_gene: TRBJ2-7; CDR3aa: ASILTLTRRIEAYEQY
v_gene: TRBV9; j_gene: TRBJ2-3; CDR3aa: ASSPTTDTQY
v_gene: TRBV4-2; j_gene: TRBJ1-2; CDR3aa: ASSQGEDRGLYGYT
v_gene: TRBV6-5; j_gene: TRBJ1-6; CDR3aa: ASGVSYNSPLH
v_gene: TRBV9; j_gene: TRBJ1-3; CDR3aa: ASSVEGGSSGNTIY
v_gene: TRBV5-5; j_gene: TRBJ2-2; CDR3aa: ASSPPGQGVPGELF
v_gene: TRBV7-9; j_gene: TRBJ2-3; CDR3aa: ASSRLEGQDTQY
v_gene: TRBV9; j_gene: TRBJ2-3; CDR3aa: ASSVGQRADTQY
v_gene: TRBV4-2; j_gene: TRBJ2-3; CDR3aa: ASSQDLIERGGSTDTQY
v_gene: TRBV6-6; j_gene: TRBJ1-2; CDR3aa: ASSLNTGDGYT
v_gene: TRBV6-5; j_gene: TRBJ1-6; CDR3aa: ASGSPLH
v_gene: TRBV7-9; j_gene: TRBJ1-1; CDR3aa: ASSLSGNTEAF
v_gene: TRBV4-3; j_gene: TRBJ1-2; CDR3aa: ASSQERGHGYT
v_gene: TRBV7-3; j_gene: TRBJ2-3; CDR3aa: ASSLSGRGRDTQY
v_gene: TRBV12-5; j_gene: TRBJ1-2; CDR3aa: ASGPRLGARYGYT
v_gene: TRBV21-1; j_gene: TRBJ2-7; CDR3aa: ASSPGGYGYEQY
v_gene: TRBV30; j_gene: TRBJ2-1; CDR3aa: AWSRGLAGVRDEQF
v_gene: TRBV6-5; j_gene: TRBJ2-7; CDR3aa: ASSYSAGQPSYEQY
v_gene: TRBV11-2; j_gene: TRBJ1-2; CDR3aa: ASKPGQGASGYGYT
v_gene: TRBV7-2; j_gene: TRBJ1-2; CDR3aa: ASSPGERWYGYT
v_gene: TRBV28; j_gene: TRBJ2-5; CDR3aa: ASSLRTGRETQY
v_gene: TRBV7-2; j_gene: TRBJ2-7; CDR3aa: ASSFGGLAGFYEQY
v_gene: TRBV28; j_gene: TRBJ1-5; CDR3aa: ASSLQTGVGQPQH
v_gene: TRBV28; j_gene: TRBJ1-3; CDR3aa: ASSGPGEGNTIY
v_gene: TRBV28; j_gene: TRBJ2-7; CDR3aa: ASTGHTTSGPSYEQY
v_gene: TRBV5-1; j_gene: TRBJ2-7; CDR3aa: ASSLMQGLYEQY
v_gene: TRBV7-9; j_gene: TRBJ2-5; CDR3aa: ASSLDYGGETAQY
v_gene: TRBV5-4; j_gene: TRBJ2-7; CDR3aa: ASSFFLRQGANEQY
v_gene: TRBV7-2; j_gene: TRBJ1-2; CDR3aa: ASSFQGADYGYT
v_gene: TRBV7-2; j_gene: TRBJ1-2; CDR3aa: ASSLDGGPYGYT
v_gene: TRBV5-1; j_gene: TRBJ2-2; CDR3aa: ASRAGDHTGELF
v_gene: TRBV29-1; j_gene: TRBJ2-6; CDR3aa: SVAVFSGANVLT
v_gene: TRBV7-2; j_gene: TRBJ2-1; CDR3aa: ASSCRDSGEQF